Only a few counts were recorded for the clone carrying this T cell receptor (beta chain). Its antigen is not identified. Specified treatment: approximately nine-day PBMC culture with coronavirus spike peptide pools or control peptides (ViraFEST assay). These data are taken from a study of vaccination and CD4 T cells after COVID-19. Study-level background: SARS-CoV-2, HCoV-NL63, HCoV-OC43 and HCoV-229E supplied the overlapping spike peptides used to stimulate cells. The study, taken as a whole, reports: Median roughly 90% of reactive clones detected in convalescent patients emerged only post-vaccination.

Cultured CD4+ T-cell DNA underwent Oncomine TCR Beta short-read sequencing. MiXCR, applied by TCRdb to the PCR reads, yields one record per CDR3 protein. The repertoire holds 11,000 or so distinct CDR3 sequences, with around 60% as singletons. The CDR3 runs 15 residues. The ends were cut back, 6 bases at V and 2 bases at J, with 15 bases in the middle. Germline-derived CDR1 and CDR2 are MNHEY and SVGEGT. The sequence derives from a human donor who had recovered from COVID-19. Sequencing input: CD4+ T cells from blood, cultured in vitro. The rearrangement joins TRBV6-2 or TRBV6-3 to TRBJ2-3; D not certain. The CDR3 DNA sequence: TGTGCCAGCAGCCTACCCCCAGAGCCCACAGATACGCAGTATTTT. Translation: CASSLPPEPTDTQYF.